Each of the 31 T cell receptor beta chains below was sequenced from the same sample in a study of T cell responses to AZD1222 COVID-19 vaccine. Sequencing used immunoSEQ multiplex PCR; TCRdb keeps in-frame clones, though not all of them. The table lists some 140,000 clones, approximately 93% of them singletons. The sequencing used peripheral blood, collected on day 0 of AZD1222 vaccination. These receptors were collected from an adult in good health.

The genes are TRBV7-9 and TRBJ1-6; D is ambiguous. CDR1 is SEHNR, CDR2 FQNEAQ, per germline (reference sequence). Trimming cost V 3 bases and J 7 bases, with 4 bases left between them. The CDR3 is made up of 12 amino acids. The CDR3 loop reads CASSFPNSPLHF. The CDR3 DNA follows: TGTGCCAGCAGCTTCCCAAATTCACCCCTCCACTTT.

This clone was counted once. The chain employs TRBV18 and TRBJ1-2, with 7 bases fitting TRBD1. The CDR3 is 13 amino acids. CDR1 is KGHSH, CDR2 LQKENI, per germline. Trimming took 4 bases from V and 4 from J; bases not matched to a gene: 3. The CDR3 region is CASSRDSSYGYTF. DNA of the CDR3: TGTGCCAGCTCACGGGACAGCAGCTATGGCTACACCTTC. Together with reference TRBV18 and TRBJ1-2, the CDR3 gives the full variable domain: NAGVMQNPRHLVRRRGQEARLRCSPMKGHSHVYWYRQLPEEGLKFMVYLQKENIIDESGMPKERFSAEFPKEGPSILRIQQVVRGDSAAYFCASSRDSSYGYTFGSGTRLTVV.

The chain is built from TRBV19 and TRBJ2-7; a weak D match, TRBD1 (6 bases). V gave up 7 bases and J gave up 3 bases, with 16 bases separating them. Per the germline V gene, CDR1 is LNHDA and CDR2 is SQIVND (reference sequence). The CDR3 runs 14 residues. The CDR3 loop is CASTSTGGRYEQYF. The CDR3 coding sequence is TGTGCCAGTACCTCGACAGGAGGACGCTACGAGCAGTACTTC.

This chain joins TRBV7-3 and TRBJ2-1; weak D call: TRBD2 (6 bases). Germline lookup yields CDR1 SGHTA and CDR2 FQGTGA. V gave up 1 base and J gave up 3 bases, with 10 bases separating them. There are 15 residues in the CDR3. The DNA of the CDR3 is TGTGCCAGCAGCTTAAGCGGGGCCAGCTACAATGAGCAGTTCTTC. It specifies CASSLSGASYNEQFF.

This rearrangement joins TRBV2 to TRBJ1-2; no clear D gene. CDR1 and CDR2 from the germline V gene are SNHLY and FYNNEI. This CDR3 is built from 12 residues. The germline V and J ends were trimmed by 3 bases and 8 bases, with 10 bases remaining between them. In DNA form, the CDR3 reads TGTGCCAGCAGTGAGTCGATCGGGGGCTACACCTTC. Its protein is CASSESIGGYTF.

The rearrangement links TRBV4-1 to TRBJ2-7; D uncertain. The CDR3 extends over 13 amino acids. Trimming removed 0 bases at V and 2 bases at J, with 5 bases between. Looked up from germline, CDR1 is MGHRA and CDR2 is YSYEKL. Here the CDR3 DNA reads TGCGCCAGCAGCCAAGATCTTCCCTACGAGCAGTACTTC. Protein: CASSQDLPYEQYF.

This sequence joins TRBV7-9 and TRBJ1-1, with 7 bases fitting TRBD1. The ends lost 1 base at V and 3 bases at J; junction bases unmatched: 5. This CDR3 has 15 residues. Per the germline V gene, CDR1 is SEHNR and CDR2 is FQNEAQ (reference sequence). CDR3 amino acids: CASSLVAGGDTEAFF. The CDR3 DNA sequence: TGTGCCAGCAGCTTAGTGGCAGGGGGTGACACTGAAGCTTTCTTT.

CDR3 nucleotides: TGTGCCAGCGGTATTTTGTCTGGAAACACCATATATTTT. This codes for CASGILSGNTIYF. This rearrangement joins TRBV19 to TRBJ1-3; no clear D gene. CDR3 length equals 13 residues. Germline loops: CDR1 LNHDA, CDR2 SQIVND (reference sequence). V lost 9 bases, J lost 1 base, and 10 bases lay in between.

The chain has TRBV20-1 and TRBJ1-1, with no clear D. V shed 3 bases and J shed 1 base, with 9 bases lying between them. The CDR3 is made up of 13 amino acids. Germline V CDR1 and CDR2: DFQATT, SNEGSKA (reference sequence). CDR3 nucleotides: TGCAGTGCTAGTGGAGCCCCGAACACTGAAGCTTTCTTT. This translates into CSASGAPNTEAFF.

The chain has TRBV6-1 and TRBJ1-6; D gene uncertain. CDR3 length: 14 residues. V shed 3 bases and J shed 5 bases, with 8 bases lying between them. Germline-derived CDR1 and CDR2 are MNHNS and SASEGT. The CDR3 region has the DNA TGTGCCAGCAGTGACCTACGGAATAATTCACCCCTCCACTTT. It specifies CASSDLRNNSPLHF.

J is TRBJ1-2 and V is TRBV4-1; TRBD1 is a possible D gene (6 bases). The V and J ends lost 4 bases and 7 bases respectively, with 19 bases between them. The CDR3 is 15 residues long. From germline, CDR1 is MGHRA and CDR2 YSYEKL. In DNA, the CDR3 is TGCGCCAGCAGCCTAAGGGACACCCTCCCGTCTGGCTACACCTTC. Protein sequence: CASSLRDTLPSGYTF.

This sequence joins TRBV5-1 and TRBJ1-5, with D unclear. In germline, CDR1 is SGHRS, CDR2 YFSETQ. V lost 0 bases to trimming and J lost 5 bases, with 6 bases between them. The CDR3 runs 13 residues. In DNA form, the CDR3 reads TGCGCCAGCAGCTTGGACGGGGATCAGCCCCAGCATTTT. This translates into CASSLDGDQPQHF.

The chain is built from TRBV5-4 and TRBJ2-3, with 12 nucleotides matching TRBD2. The V gene end was trimmed by 3 bases and the J gene end by 4 bases; junction bases not matched to a gene: 3. The length of the CDR3 is 15 residues. Germline lookup yields CDR1 SGHNT and CDR2 YYREEE (reference sequence). In DNA, the CDR3 is TGTGCCAGCAGCTGGGCTAGCGGGGGGGCAGATACGCAGTATTTT. It codes for CASSWASGGADTQYF.

V usage is TRBV20-1 and J usage is TRBJ2-5, with a tentative D call TRBD1 (6 bases). The CDR3 runs 16 residues. V was clipped by 3 bases and J by 4 bases, with 21 bases between them. The germline V gene has CDR1 DFQATT and CDR2 SNEGSKA (reference sequence). The CDR3 coding sequence is TGCAGTGCTAGTGGCCGGACAGCCCTCCCGGGAGAGACCCAGTACTTC. It codes for CSASGRTALPGETQYF.

The chain uses TRBV19 and TRBJ1-2; the D is unclear. The germline CDR1 and CDR2 sequences are LNHDA and SQIVND (reference sequence). This CDR3 is 14 amino acids long. Between the trimmed V and J ends, which lost 5 bases and 1 base, there was a span of 11 bases. Written as DNA, the CDR3 is TGTGCCAGTAGTGCTCAGTGGCTTAACTATGGCTACACCTTC. This codes for CASSAQWLNYGYTF.

The chain uses TRBV27 and TRBJ1-1, with TRBD1 matching 8 bases. Germline assignment: CDR1 MNHEY and CDR2 SMNVEV (reference sequence). The CDR3 is 16 amino acids. J was trimmed by 8 bases and V by 1 base; bases with no gene match: 12. The CDR3 DNA is TGTGCCAGCAGTTTATTACCCCCAGGGGGCGAGTCCGAAGCTTTCTTT. Its protein is CASSLLPPGGESEAFF.

The chain has TRBV6-5 and TRBJ2-3; possible D gene TRBD1, 6 bases. Germline assignment: CDR1 MNHEY and CDR2 SVGAGI. Deletions cut 6 bases from V and 2 bases from J, with 15 bases between. The CDR3 consists of 15 residues. The CDR3 DNA sequence: TGTGCCAGCAGGAGGGCCCCAGGGGCCACAGATACGCAGTATTTT. Residues: CASRRAPGATDTQYF.

The chain uses TRBV6-1 and TRBJ2-3; D gene unclear. Germline CDR1 and CDR2: MNHNS and SASEGT. V gave up 1 base and J gave up 1 base, with 9 bases separating them. This CDR3 is built from 15 residues. CDR3 in amino acids: CASSEELWGTDTQYF. The DNA for the CDR3 is TGTGCCAGCAGTGAAGAGCTGTGGGGCACAGATACGCAGTATTTT.

V is TRBV29-1 and J is TRBJ2-3; D gene ambiguous. V gave up 5 bases and J gave up 0 bases, with 9 bases separating them. Germline CDR1 SQVTM, CDR2 ANQGSEA. There are 13 residues in the CDR3. Here the CDR3 DNA reads TGCAGCGTTCCACGAAGCAGCACAGATACGCAGTATTTT. Its protein is CSVPRSSTDTQYF.

The rearrangement links TRBV18 to TRBJ1-1; D possibly corresponds to TRBD1 (5 bases). Germline-derived CDR1 and CDR2 are KGHSH and LQKENI. Trimming shortened V by 6 bases and J by 5 bases, and 7 bases separated the two germline ends. This CDR3 region has 11 residues. The DNA of the CDR3 is TGTGCCAGCTCGCGACAGACTGAAGCTTTCTTT. As protein: CASSRQTEAFF.

V usage is TRBV18 and J usage is TRBJ1-6; D call uncertain. From germline, CDR1 is KGHSH and CDR2 LQKENI. V lost 1 base and J lost 11, with 9 bases in between. The CDR3 spans 13 residues. The CDR3 nucleotides are TGTGCCAGCTCACCACACCGGGGAGCACCCCTCCACTTT. Its protein is CASSPHRGAPLHF.

The chain is built from TRBV18 and TRBJ1-5; unclear D gene. The CDR3 sequence is 13 residues long. With 6 bases removed from V and 3 bases from J, the gap between germline ends came to 9 bases. Germline-derived CDR1 and CDR2 are KGHSH and LQKENI. As DNA, the CDR3 is TGTGCCAGCTCCCCCGGGCCCAATCAGCCCCAGCATTTT. It yields the protein CASSPGPNQPQHF.

This rearrangement joins TRBV27 to TRBJ1-2; tentatively, D is TRBD1 (5 bases). Germline CDR1 MNHEY, CDR2 SMNVEV (reference sequence). The CDR3 has 15 residues. Trimming removed 2 bases at V and 1 base at J, with 11 bases between. The CDR3 sequence: CASSLTYGHNYGYTF. The DNA of the CDR3 is TGTGCCAGCAGTTTAACGTATGGACATAACTATGGCTACACCTTC.

This chain uses TRBV7-2 with TRBJ1-2; TRBD1 aligns across 9 bases. This CDR3 spans 14 amino acids. V was pared by 5 bases and J by 1 base, with 2 bases of the junction left unmatched. Germline CDR1 is SGHTA and CDR2 is FQGNSA. CDR3 bases: TGTGCCAGCAGCGTGGACAGGGGTAACTATGGCTACACCTTC. Protein sequence: CASSVDRGNYGYTF.

The genes are TRBV20-1 and TRBJ2-1; D is undetermined. The CDR3 has 11 amino acids. CDR1 and CDR2 (germline): DFQATT, SNEGSKA (reference sequence). V lost 5 bases and J lost 6, with 8 bases in between. CDR3 loop: CSAAGTNEQFF. CDR3 in DNA: TGCAGTGCTGCAGGTACCAATGAGCAGTTCTTC.

J is TRBJ1-4 and V is TRBV7-9, with no clear D. The CDR3 is 13 amino acids. Germline V CDR1 and CDR2: SEHNR, FQNEAQ (reference sequence). Trimming took 2 bases from V and 5 from J, leaving 6 bases between them. CDR3 DNA sequence: TGTGCCAGCAGCTTACTATTAAATGAAAAACTGTTTTTT. It translates to CASSLLLNEKLFF.

The rearrangement uses TRBV5-4 and TRBJ1-1; D unclear. With 1 base removed from V and 1 base from J, the gap between germline ends came to 5 bases. Germline CDR1 reads SGHNT; CDR2 reads YYREEE (reference sequence). This CDR3 is 13 amino acids long. DNA of the CDR3: TGTGCCAGCAGCTTGAAGGGGAACACTGAAGCTTTCTTT. This sequence encodes CASSLKGNTEAFF.

This chain uses TRBV9 with TRBJ2-5; 7 positions agree with TRBD1. Germline loops: CDR1 SGDLS, CDR2 YYNGEE. Germline trimming cut 0 bases from V and 1 base from J; bases unmatched to any gene: 3. The CDR3 totals 15 residues. DNA of the CDR3: TGTGCCAGCAGCGTAGGGGGGACAGCCCAAGAGACCCAGTACTTC. Encoded protein: CASSVGGTAQETQYF.

The V call is TRBV28, the J call TRBJ1-1; D gene ambiguous. This CDR3 region has 15 residues. Per the germline V gene, CDR1 is MDHEN and CDR2 is SYDVKM. The ends were cut back, 8 bases at V and 3 bases at J, with 19 bases in the middle. This chain's CDR3 is CASADTREGDTEAFF. The CDR3 DNA follows: TGTGCCAGCGCTGACACCCGGGAAGGCGACACTGAAGCTTTCTTT.

This sequence joins TRBV19 and TRBJ2-1, with 10 bases fitting TRBD1. The CDR3 covers 15 residues. Germline lookup yields CDR1 LNHDA and CDR2 SQIVND (reference sequence). The J segment lost 7 bases and the V segment lost 3 bases, leaving 6 bases of the junction unmatched. The CDR3 sequence: CASSMRTGGGNEQFF. For the CDR3, the DNA is TGTGCCAGTAGTATGAGGACAGGGGGAGGAAATGAGCAGTTCTTC.

This sequence joins TRBV6-6 and TRBJ1-5; 8 positions agree with TRBD1. Losses at the gene ends were 5 bases for V and 7 bases for J; bases not matched to a gene: 10. The CDR3 extends over 15 amino acids. The germline gives CDR1 MNHNY, CDR2 SVGAGI (reference sequence). The CDR3 is CASSPGQGLRQPQHF. As DNA, the CDR3 is TGTGCCAGCAGTCCTGGACAGGGATTACGGCAGCCCCAGCATTTT.